These 18 T cell receptor beta chains were all obtained from the same sample, sequenced in a study of shared clonotypes between healthy human individuals. The protocol was immunoSEQ multiplex PCR, while the TCRdb copy is restricted to in-frame clones and leaves out a portion. The sample holds approximately 1,500,000 clones, 95% to 97% seen once. The sequenced material came from naive CD4+ T cells sorted from blood. Regarding subset: CD45RA+ positively selected. Every receptor here comes from a young man in good health.

The chain recombines TRBV5-1 with TRBJ2-7; TRBD2 agrees at 10 bases. Germline lookup yields CDR1 SGHRS and CDR2 YFSETQ. CDR3 length: 14 residues. The ends lost 8 bases at V and 6 bases at J; junction bases unmatched: 11. The CDR3 loop is CASSLAGVVREQYF. In DNA, the CDR3 is TGCGCCAGTAGTCTAGCGGGAGTGGTTCGCGAGCAGTACTTC.

The chain uses TRBV7-9 and TRBJ1-2, with D perhaps matching TRBD1 (5 bases). The V gene lost 3 bases and the J gene lost 4 bases, with 15 bases spanning the gap. CDR1 and CDR2 (germline): SEHNR, FQNEAQ (reference sequence). The CDR3 has 15 amino acids. CDR3 sequence: CASSFGGGGFYGYTF. The CDR3 coding sequence is TGTGCCAGCAGCTTCGGGGGAGGTGGATTCTATGGCTACACCTTC.

The V gene is TRBV11-3, the J gene TRBJ2-2; TRBD2 might be the D (5 bases). The CDR3 loop spans 18 amino acids. Germline V gene lookup returns CDR1 SGHNT and CDR2 YENEEA. V was trimmed by 0 bases and J by 2 bases, leaving 16 bases between them. The CDR3 spells CASSLDEGDHQNTGELFF. CDR3 DNA: TGTGCCAGCAGCTTAGACGAGGGAGACCACCAAAACACCGGGGAGCTGTTTTTT.

This clone has a single count. The chain uses TRBV6-1 and TRBJ2-7; D remains unclear. The CDR3 length is 15 residues. Germline loops: CDR1 MNHNS, CDR2 SASEGT. Trimming removed 2 bases at V and 6 bases at J, with 17 bases between. The CDR3 coding sequence is TGTGCCAGCAGTGAAATTTTGGGTCCTTATGGCGAGCAGTACTTC. Residues: CASSEILGPYGEQYF.

J is TRBJ2-7 and V is TRBV6-5, with unresolved D. With 0 bases removed from V and 6 bases from J, the gap between germline ends came to 12 bases. CDR3 length: 14 residues. Per germline, CDR1 MNHEY and CDR2 SVGAGI. CDR3 region: CASSYSPDLGEQYF. In nucleotides, the CDR3 is TGTGCCAGCAGTTACTCCCCTGATTTGGGCGAGCAGTACTTC.

The gene calls are TRBV18 and TRBJ2-2; tentatively, D is TRBD1 (7 bases). Trimming left V 3 bases short and J 0 bases short, with 14 bases between. Germline CDR1 reads KGHSH; CDR2 reads LQKENI. The CDR3 is made up of 17 amino acids. CDR3 amino acids: CASSPTRGTANTGELFF. The CDR3 nucleotides read TGTGCCAGCTCACCGACTCGCGGGACAGCGAACACCGGGGAGCTGTTTTTT.

This clone was observed a single time. V usage is TRBV29-1 and J usage is TRBJ1-1, with a possible D match to TRBD1 (6 bases). V lost 5 bases, J lost 1 base, and 11 bases lay in between. This CDR3 is built from 13 residues. Per the germline V gene, CDR1 is SQVTM and CDR2 is ANQGSEA. DNA of the CDR3: TGCAGCGTTAACCGGGACAAGAACACTGAAGCTTTCTTT. This encodes CSVNRDKNTEAFF.

The chain has TRBV19 and TRBJ1-2; 11 positions agree with TRBD1. The CDR3 totals 13 residues. Looked up from germline, CDR1 is LNHDA and CDR2 is SQIVND (reference sequence). The trim removed 3 bases at V and 9 bases at J, leaving 3 bases unmatched. CDR3: CASSMGQGESYTF. The DNA of the CDR3 is TGTGCCAGTAGTATGGGACAGGGGGAAAGCTACACCTTC.

In this sample, this clone turned up once. The chain employs TRBV6-5 and TRBJ1-4, with a possible D match to TRBD1 (6 bases). The V end lost 4 bases, the J end lost 0 bases, and 9 bases lay between the germline ends. Germline lookup yields CDR1 MNHEY and CDR2 SVGAGI. The length of the CDR3 is 15 residues. CDR3 DNA: TGTGCCAGCAGTTTCACAGGGCCAACTAATGAAAAACTGTTTTTT. It is translated as CASSFTGPTNEKLFF.

The chain is built from TRBV9 and TRBJ2-3; 12 bases are a match to TRBD2. CDR1 and CDR2 (germline): SGDLS, YYNGEE. The CDR3 is 16 amino acids. The V segment lost 1 base and the J segment 4 bases; nucleotides outside the gene matches: 4. The CDR3 nucleotides read TGTGCCAGCAGCGTATTGGGACTAGCGGGTTCAGATACGCAGTATTTT. Protein: CASSVLGLAGSDTQYF.

This chain joins TRBV28 and TRBJ1-5; D is possibly TRBD1 (6 bases). V was shortened by 8 bases and J by 5 bases, with 13 bases between the two germline ends. Germline CDR1 reads MDHEN; CDR2 reads SYDVKM. This CDR3 is built from 13 residues. The CDR3 region has the DNA TGTGCCAGCCGCGGGACATATGATCAGCCCCAGCATTTT. Residues: CASRGTYDQPQHF.

The chain combines TRBV27 with TRBJ2-4; 12 bases match TRBD2. V lost 9 bases, J lost 8 bases, and 5 bases stayed unmatched. In germline, CDR1 is MNHEY, CDR2 SMNVEV (reference sequence). The CDR3 runs 13 residues. CDR3 residues: CASRLAGEDIQYF. The CDR3 nucleotides are TGTGCCAGTCGACTAGCGGGAGAGGACATTCAGTACTTC.

V and J are TRBV7-2 and TRBJ2-1; D is unresolved. CDR1 and CDR2 (germline): SGHTA, FQGNSA. The CDR3 runs 15 residues. V was pared by 5 bases and J by 0 bases, with 11 bases between. CDR3 residues: CASSRTRSSYNEQFF. CDR3 DNA: TGTGCCAGCAGCCGTACTCGTAGCTCCTACAATGAGCAGTTCTTC.

The rearrangement uses TRBV9 and TRBJ2-5; 11 bases align to TRBD2. The better agreement between TRBJ2-7 and the DNA end casts doubt on the J call. Germline V gene lookup returns CDR1 SGDLS and CDR2 YYNGEE. This CDR3 is 15 amino acids long. CDR3 nucleotides: TGTGCCAGCAGTGACCAACTAGCGGGAGTCGACGAGCAGTACTTC. Translation gives CASSDQLAGVDEQYF.

The rearrangement links TRBV4-1 to TRBJ2-1; no clear D gene. Looked up from germline, CDR1 is MGHRA and CDR2 is YSYEKL. V lost 0 bases and J lost 10, with 10 bases in between. The CDR3 contains 13 residues. CDR3 sequence reads: CASSQDRDSEQFF. The CDR3 coding sequence is TGCGCCAGCAGCCAAGATAGGGATTCCGAGCAGTTCTTC.

The V call is TRBV18, the J call TRBJ2-7; 10 bases agree with TRBD1. With V trimmed by 2 bases and J by 4 bases, 14 bases remained unmatched. Germline assignment: CDR1 KGHSH and CDR2 LQKENI. The CDR3 consists of 18 residues. The CDR3 bases are TGTGCCAGCTCACCAGAGGGGACAGGGGTCCCCCGGGGGTACGAGCAGTACTTC. It translates to CASSPEGTGVPRGYEQYF. The whole variable domain, filled in from reference TRBV18 and TRBJ2-7, reads NAGVMQNPRHLVRRRGQEARLRCSPMKGHSHVYWYRQLPEEGLKFMVYLQKENIIDESGMPKERFSAEFPKEGPSILRIQQVVRGDSAAYFCASSPEGTGVPRGYEQYFGPGTRLTVT.

This rearrangement joins TRBV28 to TRBJ2-5, with a weak D call TRBD2 (7 bases). Germline CDR1 reads MDHEN; CDR2 reads SYDVKM. V was clipped by 2 bases and J by 5 bases, with 27 bases between them. CDR3 length: 19 amino acids. CDR3 loop: CASSLGGAGLPLSGETQYF. The CDR3 DNA reads TGTGCCAGCAGTTTAGGGGGGGCAGGGCTCCCACTCTCCGGGGAGACCCAGTACTTC.

The chain uses TRBV7-9 and TRBJ2-3; possibly TRBD2 for D (5 bases). CDR1 SEHNR and CDR2 FQNEAQ come from the germline V gene (reference sequence). This CDR3 is built from 16 residues. The germline V and J ends were trimmed by 1 base and 2 bases, with 13 bases remaining between them. The CDR3 loop reads CASSLGPGVDTDTQYF. For the CDR3, the DNA is TGTGCCAGCAGCTTAGGCCCCGGGGTAGACACAGATACGCAGTATTTT.